This T cell receptor (beta chain) was profiled in a study of metastatic and nonmetastatic thyroid tumors. Study-wide background: Where malignant and benign thyroid patients were concerned, repertoires were compared across blood and tumor or nodule tissue.

This clone was picked up many times. With V trimmed by 4 bases and J by 4 bases, 7 bases remained unmatched. The germline V gene encodes CDR1 SGHNT and CDR2 YYREEE (reference sequence). The CDR3 extends over 15 amino acids. TCRdb re-analyzed the PCR reads using MiXCR. The sample shows about 27,000 clones, about 13% of them seen only once. Prior to thyroid surgery, none of the patients had received any treatment. The TCR was taken from a female donor with papillary thyroid cancer or a benign thyroid nodule (not recorded which). Some clones in this sample may be carry-over from other donors' samples. Material: blood. The chain employs TRBV5-4 and TRBJ1-4; 7 bases agree with TRBD1. The DNA of the CDR3 is TGTGCCAGCAGCGCTAACAGGGGTGTTAATGAAAAACTGTTTTTT. Residues: CASSANRGVNEKLFF.